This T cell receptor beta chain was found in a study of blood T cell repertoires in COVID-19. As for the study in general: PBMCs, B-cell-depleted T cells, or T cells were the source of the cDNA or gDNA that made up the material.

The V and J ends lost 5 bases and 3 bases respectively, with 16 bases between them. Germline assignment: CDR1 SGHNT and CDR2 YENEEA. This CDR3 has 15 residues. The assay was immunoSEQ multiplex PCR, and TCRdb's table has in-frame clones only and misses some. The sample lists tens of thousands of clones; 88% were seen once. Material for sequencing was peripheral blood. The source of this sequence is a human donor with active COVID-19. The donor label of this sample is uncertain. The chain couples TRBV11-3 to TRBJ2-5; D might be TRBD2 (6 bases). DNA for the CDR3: TGTGCCAGCAGCCCCGGGGGACCGGGGGAAGAGACCCAGTACTTC. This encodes CASSPGGPGEETQYF.